This T cell receptor beta chain is from a study of cytomegalovirus exposure and HLA in healthy donors listed by TCRdb under 2017. At the level of the whole study: In an earlier analysis of some 610 of the donors, 250 to 350 Gb of sequence data and approximately 100 million unique TCR beta sequences from about 180 million T cells were reported. Roughly 5 DR-DQ haplotypes were handled as single units for association and clustering, since linkage in the cohort was strong. Every discovery cohort repertoire had been produced on one sequencing platform. Both class I and class II loci were covered by HLA typing, at four-digit resolution. To predict cytomegalovirus infection status, the study brought together high-throughput TCR immunosequencing, statistical association of individual TCRs with disease status, and machine learning. Across some 400 genotyped donors of the cohort, an average of roughly 250,000 unique TCR beta nucleotide sequences per donor were sequenced, and 15% to 20% of those sequences were non-productive. The later analysis used no new phenotypic data to find candidate immune exposures, relying instead on TCR beta sequences and their occurrence across donors. To study patterns of TCR occurrence, a later analysis re-analyzed previously published TCR beta repertoires from around 670 donors and added high-resolution HLA genotyping. The study used immunosequencing to profile the T cell repertoires of several hundred subjects and linked those repertoires to cytomegalovirus serostatus. The study was designed to test whether signatures of past pathogen exposure could be identified by cataloging public T cell receptors. An early release that covered roughly 600 HLA-typed donors contained around 330 gigabases of sequencing data and around 85 million unique TCR sequences. To decide whether each TCR beta V gene segment behaved as functional or pseudogenic, an earlier analysis of several hundred of the donors relied on high-throughput TCR beta sequencing. Among the roughly 400 genotyped donors, about 83% belonged to the genetic ancestry cluster associated with self-reported Caucasian donors. Donor age, sex, ethnicity and CMV serostatus were collected together with the repertoire data. Besides the first cohort of around 700 subjects, a separate validation cohort made up of 120 different subjects was used. Typing coverage varied by locus: about 620-630 donors for A, B, C, DRB1 and DQB1; around 560 for DQA1; approximately 570 for DPA1; under 490 for DPB1. A later genetic analysis took genome-wide SNP genotypes for about three fifths of the 666 donors and used that subset as a discovery cohort.

On the study overall, not on this receptor specifically: Three of the identified cytomegalovirus-associated TCR beta chains were confirmed in vitro to be specific for cytomegalovirus antigens. An earlier analysis of 587 of the donors showed that most TCR beta V segments appeared in productive rearrangements either about 90% or about 30% of the time, which broadly matched IMGT annotations. The 87-base-pair reads could not distinguish some IMGT-functional V segments, including TRBV6-2 and TRBV6-3, so those segments were excluded. An association between a missense DCLRE1C variant and V-gene and J-gene trimming of TCR beta chains was found in a later genetic analysis and replicated in an independent cohort. A cluster of highly shared sequence variants was judged likely to represent a technical artifact of the sequencing pipeline. At a false discovery rate of 0.05, a later analysis linked about 17,000 TCR beta sequences to specific HLA alleles. The authors suggested that the approach could potentially be extended to other disease states and immunological phenotypes. Correlated functional status among segregating V segments might be attributable to linkage disequilibrium, but an unknown experimental factor could not be ruled out. In the study, around 160 TCR beta chains were listed as associated with cytomegalovirus. The cohort was sequenced for TCR beta chains only, and without alpha or paired-chain data the features that could be detected were limited. In a later analysis, the rate of TCR association differed among HLA loci, with DRB1 alleles having the most associated TCRs and HLA-C alleles having the fewest. Roughly uniform sequencing depth across donors was assumed in presence/absence analyses, although this assumption may not hold. A further reported finding was that TCR beta sequences accurately predicted the HLA-A and HLA-B alleles for most subjects in the first cohort. Because counts were too low, 15 or so rarely observed V segments, including chromosome 9 orphons, were excluded from the earlier analysis of under 650 of the donors. Because some donors lacked HLA typing at each locus, the association tests relied only on the typed subset. In a later analysis, HLA-associated TCR beta chains showed more clonal expansion and lower generation probabilities than non-associated chains that were equally common. The classifier was reported to diagnose cytomegalovirus status with high specificity and sensitivity in both the original and validation cohorts. Across donors, most TCR sequences were observed very rarely, whereas some public TCRs were present in many individuals. Compared with the 666-donor mean, donors in an Asian-associated ancestry cluster had fewer N-insertions in productive TCRs, according to a later genetic analysis. According to a later analysis, parvovirus B19, influenza, CMV and Epstein-Barr virus appeared linked to several top co-occurrence clusters. When HLA alleles, especially DR and DQ, strongly co-occurred, attributing TCR associations to individual alleles was difficult. CMV serostatus was the only immune exposure information available for the cohort. Most CMV-associated TCR beta chains appeared to be HLA-restricted in a later analysis, and the HLA associations seemed to be driven largely by CMV exposure.

The CDR3 spans 14 residues, from the cysteine through the phenylalanine. CDR3 DNA is the only sequence kept; it has 42 bases, read in frame from the first base. V is cut by 4 bases and J by 6 bases, and the space between the germline ends is 15 bases. CDR1 is given as SGHRS and CDR2 as YFSETQ, both from the germline V gene. The cohort consisted of 670 or so healthy bone marrow donors. All cohort members were sampled while nominally healthy, although unrecorded immune exposures were likely present. The donor was CMV seropositive and was included in the group of 250 to 350 seropositive cohort members. A peripheral blood sample was collected from each donor, and TCR beta sequencing was performed on peripheral blood mononuclear cells. Genomic DNA was extracted from the blood cell samples with the Qiagen DNeasy Blood Extraction Kit. The library was produced with the immunoSEQ multiplex PCR assay. A mixture of 60 forward primers for TCR Vbeta segments and 13 reverse primers for TCR Jbeta segments was used in the multiplex PCR. Amplification of the CDR3 region of rearranged TCR beta genes was performed with a multiplex PCR assay on genomic DNA. On the Illumina HiSeq System, the amplified TCR beta libraries were sequenced as 87-base-pair reads. The source study handled its data this way. A later analysis counted approximately 74 million unique TCR beta chains across the 650 to 800 repertoires, and some 12 million of these chains were shared by at least two donors. A nearest-neighbor algorithm error-corrected the raw reads and collapsed the reads into unique sequences, merging closely related sequences to remove PCR and sequencing errors. To assign V, D and J gene segments, CDR3 sequences were aligned to IMGT reference sequences. For a sequence to be retained, a match of at least six nucleotides was required to both a V gene segment and a J gene segment. Rearrangements were called productive when the CDR3 lacked stop codons and stayed in frame with V and J; all others were non-productive. Following IMGT convention, CDR3 was defined as the stretch from the second conserved V-encoded cysteine to the conserved J-encoded phenylalanine. The earlier analysis of a few hundred of the donors excluded any sequence lacking an unambiguous match to a single V gene segment. An earlier analysis of roughly 590 of the donors called V segments functional above 56.7% productive rearrangements and segregating when the between-donor standard deviation exceeded 5%. A statistical classification framework was built to diagnose cytomegalovirus status from the catalog of TCR beta chain sequences. V and J gene assignment, in a later analysis, came from comparing TCR nucleotide sequences with IMGT/GENE-DB human TR gene sequences. In a later analysis, CDR3 sequences and most-parsimonious VDJ recombination scenarios were assigned using the TCRdist pipeline. In a later analysis, each TCR beta chain was defined by its CDR3 amino acid sequence together with its V-gene family, and reads lacking a unique V-gene family were excluded. In a later analysis, fewer than 650 highly shared, low-generation-probability nucleotide sequences were removed to address suspected cross-contamination and a sequencing artifact. In a later analysis, a clonal expansion index was calculated for each public chain from normalized within-repertoire ranks of inferred template counts. A later analysis computed generation probabilities with a VDJ recombination model fitted to out-of-frame rearrangements, and checked the results against IGoR. A later analysis scored TCR-TCR, TCR-HLA and TCR-CMV co-occurrence with hypergeometric tests, applying a repertoire-size bias correction to TCR pairs. False discovery rates were estimated in a later analysis by permuting HLA or CMV assignments 20 times. A later analysis grouped co-occurring TCRs with DBSCAN, adding TCRdist sequence similarity when clustering within HLA-allele-positive subsets. Co-occurrence clustering excluded repertoires with fewer than 30,000 or more than 120,000 public chains, plus five with anomalous nucleotide sharing. TCRdb holds this immuneACCESS table with in-frame rearrangements only. Some clones are missing; in checked studies, unresolved V genes explain under half, and the rest has no known cause. D and trimming were read from the DNA, whereas the V and J calls and clone size are those reported in that table. The sample table contains roughly 120,000 clones; only one count was recorded for about 80% of them. The ten largest clones add up to over 2.5% of the sample.

As regards this clone: No cognate antigen has been identified for it. The sample holds no much larger clone one base away, and base qualities are not on file.

The V and J segments used are TRBV5-1 and TRBJ2-3; matching of 5 bases hints at TRBD2 as the D gene. Specimen: PBMCs. The origin of this receptor is a woman aged 60 to 75 in good health and CMV-seropositive. The DNA sequence is as follows: TGCGCCAGCAGCCTAATCCCGGACTCTGATACGCAGTATTTT. This codes for CASSLIPDSDTQYF. Beyond the CDR3, the reference TRBV5-1 and TRBJ2-3 genes provide the residues; the full variable domain reads: KAGVTQTPRYLIKTRGQQVTLSCSPISGHRSVSWYQQTPGQGLQFLFEYFSETQRNKGNFPGRFSGRQFSNSRSEMNVSTLELGDSALYLCASSLIPDSDTQYFGPGTRLTVL.